What follows is one T cell receptor (beta chain) and its context. Antigen unknown. The data are from a study of Ad26.COV2.S vaccination and SARS-CoV-2 variants. Across the study: Administration of Ad26.COV2.S was intramuscular, either once or twice 56 days apart.

CDR1 is SGHAT, CDR2 FQNNGV, per germline. This CDR3 comprises 15 residues. The ends were cut back, 4 bases at V and 3 bases at J, with 15 bases in the middle. Treatment: 19 received Ad26.COV2.S at low or high dose, single or two shots; about 5 received placebo; per-sample allocation not given. It was on day 63 after the first vaccine or placebo injection that samples were taken. TCRdb's table, derived via immunoSEQ multiplex PCR, lists solely in-frame clones and lacks some. The sample records about 280,000 clones, around 87% being singletons. Whole-study results and caveats: Vaccine and placebo recipients had similar non-spike TCR breadth. Vaccine recipients had higher spike-specific TCR breadth than placebo recipients. Using TCR breadth and depth analyses may have led to underestimated total T cell responses.

The receptor comes from a person between 18 and 65 years old who received the Ad26.COV2.S COVID-19 vaccine or a placebo. The chain carries TRBV11-2 and TRBJ1-1; a weak D match, TRBD1 (5 bases). Material: peripheral blood, obtained in a trial of Ad26.COV2.S vaccine versus placebo. The CDR3 sequence is CASSWRGNKDTEAFF. The CDR3 DNA reads TGTGCCAGCAGCTGGAGGGGCAACAAGGACACTGAAGCTTTCTTT.